This T cell receptor (beta chain) came from a study of cytomegalovirus exposure and HLA in healthy donors. Study summary: Within an early data release were roughly 83 million unique TCRs drawn from HLA-typed donors.

V shed 6 bases and J 7 bases; nucleotides not matched to a gene: 8. The CDR3 extends over 15 amino acids. Germline V lookup: CDR1 MNHEY, CDR2 SVGAGI. Study conclusions and caveats: Researchers catalogued around 150 TCR beta chains as cytomegalovirus-associated.

Primers: 60 Vbeta forward and 13 Jbeta reverse. Sequenced by immunoSEQ multiplex PCR; TCRdb stores in-frame clones only, minus some. The sample lists some 33,000 clones, roughly 69% occurring once. This clone has only one observation. Antigen: not known. Input material: PBMCs. The V call is TRBV6-5, the J call TRBJ1-6; TRBD1 matches 8 bases. The TCR was taken from a man aged 45-65 years in good health and CMV-seropositive. As DNA, the CDR3 is TGTGCCAGCAGCCAAGGGACAGGAGAGAATTCACCCCTCCACTTT. Its protein product is CASSQGTGENSPLHF.